This T cell receptor beta chain comes out of a study of regulatory T cells in long-lasting Graves disease. This clonotype was detected ten times or more. Its antigen is undetermined. To make TCR beta libraries, researchers used iRepertoire HTBI primers and Arm-PCR of CDR3 regions. TCRdb re-analysed the multiplex PCR reads in MiXCR, keeping a single row per CDR3 protein. Here the sample spans more than 300,000 distinct CDR3 sequences, 15% being singletons. Time point indicated: newly diagnosed GD, antithyroid drugs for less than 3 months. RNA from PBMCs was the source of the TCR library. Patients were from an endocrinology department in Xi'an, China. Study-wide points: Persistent disease was associated with favored TRBV28 usage and with favored use of TRBJ1-2 and TRBJ2-5.

Germline CDR1 is MDHEN and CDR2 is SYDVKM. There are 13 residues in the CDR3. Trimming removed 2 bases from V and 3 bases from J, with 6 bases in between. The sequences come from peripheral blood mononuclear cells (PBMCs), collected at new diagnosis, from a patient treated with antithyroid drugs. The chain uses TRBV28 and TRBJ2-3; D not resolved. This clonotype originated in a female donor with Graves disease. CDR3: CASSLARTDTQYF. DNA for the CDR3: TGTGCCAGCAGTTTAGCCAGGACAGATACGCAGTATTTT.